Described below is a single TCR beta chain sequence and its context. One entry per CDR3 protein results from TCRdb running MiXCR on the 5' RACE reads. This table has just over 350,000 distinct CDR3 sequences, roughly 22% appearing once. The sample belongs to a study of CD8 T cells in ankylosing spondylitis. Germline lookup yields CDR1 SGHKS and CDR2 YYEKEE (reference sequence). This CDR3 is 15 amino acids long. Trimming cost V 4 bases and J 5 bases; bases outside gene matches: 10. The rearrangement uses TRBV5-5 and TRBJ2-7; 9 bases map to TRBD1. The sequence was collected from a male donor with ankylosing spondylitis or in good health (not recorded which). Sequencing input: blood, either unsorted or a sorted T cell fraction (not recorded which). In DNA form, the CDR3 reads TGTGCCAGCAGCCCTGGACAGGGGTCACTGAACGAGCAGTACTTC. It translates to CASSPGQGSLNEQYF.